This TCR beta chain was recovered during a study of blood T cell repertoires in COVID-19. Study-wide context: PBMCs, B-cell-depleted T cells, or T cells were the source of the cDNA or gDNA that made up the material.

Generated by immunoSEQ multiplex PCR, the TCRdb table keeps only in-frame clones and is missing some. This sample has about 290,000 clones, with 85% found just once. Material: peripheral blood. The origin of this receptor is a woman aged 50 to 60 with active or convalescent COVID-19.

In nucleotides, the CDR3 is TGTGCCAGCAGCTGGTACAAACCGGGAGTACACACAGATACGCAGTATTTT. Translation gives CASSWYKPGVHTDTQYF. This rearrangement joins TRBV7-8 to TRBJ2-3, with a tentative D call TRBD2 (6 bases). The CDR3 runs 17 residues. V lost 4 bases to trimming and J lost 2 bases, with 19 bases between them. Germline V gene lookup returns CDR1 SGHVS and CDR2 FQNEAQ.